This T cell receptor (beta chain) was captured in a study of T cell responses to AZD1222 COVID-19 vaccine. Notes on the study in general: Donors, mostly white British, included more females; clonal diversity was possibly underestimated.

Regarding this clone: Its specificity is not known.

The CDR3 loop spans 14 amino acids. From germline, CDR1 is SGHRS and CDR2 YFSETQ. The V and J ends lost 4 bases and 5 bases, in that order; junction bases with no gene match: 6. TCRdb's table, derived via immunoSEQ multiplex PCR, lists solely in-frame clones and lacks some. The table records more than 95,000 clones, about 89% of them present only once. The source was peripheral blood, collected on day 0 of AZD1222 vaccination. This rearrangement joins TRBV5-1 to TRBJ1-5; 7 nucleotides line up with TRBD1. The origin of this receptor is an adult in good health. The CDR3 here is CASSPGGGDQPQHF. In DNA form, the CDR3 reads TGCGCCAGCAGCCCAGGGGGAGGTGATCAGCCCCAGCATTTT.